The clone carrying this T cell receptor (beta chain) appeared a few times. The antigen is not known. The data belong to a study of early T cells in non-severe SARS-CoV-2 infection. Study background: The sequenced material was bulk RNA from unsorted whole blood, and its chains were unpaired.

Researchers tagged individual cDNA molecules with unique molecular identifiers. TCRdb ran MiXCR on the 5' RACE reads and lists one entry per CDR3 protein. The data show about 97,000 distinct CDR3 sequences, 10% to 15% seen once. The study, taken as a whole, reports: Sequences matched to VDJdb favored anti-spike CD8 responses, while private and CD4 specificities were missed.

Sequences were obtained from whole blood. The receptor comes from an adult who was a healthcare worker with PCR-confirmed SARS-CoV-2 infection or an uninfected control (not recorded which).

The CDR3 DNA is TGTGCCAGCAGCTTAGGATTAGCCGGGGGCTCCTACAATGAGCAGTTCTTC. The encoded protein is CASSLGLAGGSYNEQFF. The chain is built from TRBV11-2 and TRBJ2-1; tentative D call: TRBD2 (6 bases). Germline V gene sequence: CDR1 SGHAT, CDR2 FQNNGV. The CDR3 has 17 residues. Trimming took off 1 base at V and 0 bases at J, with 13 bases between the two ends.